Presented here are 7 T cell receptor beta chains from one specimen sequenced in a study. Each CDR3 protein is one row after TCRdb ran MiXCR on the 5' RACE reads. The profile covers a few thousand distinct CDR3 sequences, with about 60% appearing a single time and roughly an eighth taken by the ten largest. The sequencing input was naive CD4+ T cells sorted from blood. The subset here: naive CD4+ T cells, CD4+CD45RA+CD25-. These receptors all stem from a female donor with breast cancer.

The chain combines TRBV27 with TRBJ2-3; 10 bases agree with TRBD1. CDR3 size: 16 residues. The germline gives CDR1 MNHEY, CDR2 SMNVEV (reference sequence). The J segment lost 0 bases and the V segment lost 6 bases, leaving 6 bases of the junction unmatched. The CDR3 reads CASRRQGAPSTDTQYF. The CDR3 DNA sequence: TGTGCCAGCAGAAGACAGGGGGCGCCCAGCACAGATACGCAGTATTTT.

This clonotype was seen only a few times. This chain links TRBV6-5 with TRBJ1-5; no clear D gene. CDR1 and CDR2 from the germline V gene are MNHEY and SVGAGI. Trimming removed 1 base from V and 7 bases from J, with 8 bases in between. This CDR3 is built from 13 residues. The CDR3 reads CASSYLQGQPQHF. DNA of the CDR3: TGTGCCAGCAGTTACTTACAAGGCCAGCCCCAGCATTTT.

The V gene is TRBV2, the J gene TRBJ2-3; D gene unclear. Per the germline V gene, CDR1 is SNHLY and CDR2 is FYNNEI. The CDR3 covers 15 residues. V shed 6 bases and J shed 5 bases, with 18 bases lying between them. The CDR3 bases are TGTGCCAGCAGGAATAACAAATGGGTTTTAGATACGCAGTATTTT. Its translation is CASRNNKWVLDTQYF.

This sequence joins TRBV6-2 or TRBV6-3 and TRBJ1-5, with a possible D match to TRBD1 (6 bases). Deletions cut 5 bases from V and 6 bases from J, with 14 bases between. The CDR3 spans 14 residues. CDR1 and CDR2 from the germline V gene are MNHEY and SVGEGT. The CDR3 region has the DNA TGTGCCAGCAGTGAACAGGGTCAGAGTCAGCCCCAGCATTTT. Protein sequence: CASSEQGQSQPQHF.

CDR3 in DNA: TGTGCCAGCAGCCCGGTGGGAGAAAACTATGGCTACACCTTC. Its translation is CASSPVGENYGYTF. The rearrangement links TRBV5-6 to TRBJ1-2; no clear D. This CDR3 comprises 14 residues. Germline assignment: CDR1 SGHDT and CDR2 YYEEEE. V shed 4 bases and J shed 2 bases, with 12 bases lying between them.

The CDR3 nucleotides read TGCAGTGCTGCACAGGGTCCCAATCAGCCCCAGCATTTT. It codes for CSAAQGPNQPQHF. The gene calls are TRBV20-1 and TRBJ1-5; TRBD1 might be the D (6 bases). V was pared by 5 bases and J by 3 bases, with 11 bases between. The CDR3 has 13 amino acids. The V gene's germline CDR1 is DFQATT and CDR2 SNEGSKA (reference sequence).

This clonotype has more than one count but fewer than ten. The genes are TRBV20-1 and TRBJ2-7; 12 bases are a match to TRBD2. The CDR3 is made up of 16 amino acids. The germline V gene encodes CDR1 DFQATT and CDR2 SNEGSKA (reference sequence). The V gene end was trimmed by 6 bases and the J gene end by 7 bases; junction bases not matched to a gene: 16. In nucleotides, the CDR3 is TGCAGTGCGGAACCGGTCACCGGGACTAGCGGGCAAGAGCAGTACTTC. It is translated as CSAEPVTGTSGQEQYF.